This T cell receptor beta chain comes out of a study of T cells in Graves' hyperthyroidism and ophthalmopathy (dated by TCRdb to between 2017 and 2020). Regarding the research as a whole: Peripheral blood samples were taken at initial diagnosis, before any treatment was given. To identify TCR V-J signatures that set the groups apart, the researchers used a discovery cohort of 90 to 100 patients, made up of roughly 45 with Graves' ophthalmopathy and 57 with stable Graves' hyperthyroidism. In more than 5 Graves' hyperthyroidism patients, the study also compared T-cell repertoires from thyroid tissue with T-cell repertoires from blood. Prospective prediction of ophthalmopathy was tested in an independent validation cohort consisting of roughly 20 hyperthyroidism patients and around 17 patients who later progressed to ophthalmopathy. After sampling, hyperthyroidism patients received methimazole starting at 30 mg daily, and ophthalmopathy patients received high-dose intravenous methylprednisolone. For training and testing, the 100 or so patients in the discovery cohort were randomly divided in a 7:3 ratio. According to the paper, TCR Vbeta CDR3 sequencing was carried out on over 130 peripheral blood samples, which came from 40 to 45 ophthalmopathy, about 75 hyperthyroidism and about 17 progressor patients.

The TCR beta CDR3 regions were amplified from RNA transcripts. A first-round RT-PCR of the TCR CDR3 used the HTBI primer set with the Qiagen OneStep RT-PCR kit. The libraries were constructed in a second round of multiplex PCR and then size-selected and purified. Paired-end sequencing of the libraries was performed with 100 bp reads on an Illumina HiSeq2000. Per the source publication's procedure: SOAPnuke was used to process the raw data, removing reads that contained adapters or uncalled bases, had a mean Phred below 15, or lacked an exact match to the constant primer or identifier. High-quality paired reads were merged with COPE v1.2.5, and unique nucleotide sequences were defined as clonotypes. MiTCR v1.1 was used to align clonotypes to the IMGT TRBV, TRBD and TRBJ reference segments. The analysis was restricted to V-J combinations with a frequency above 0.0001, which together covered about 99% of the repertoires. A TCS score was defined as the ratio between F50 (clonal expansion) and ExV (chaos), using BLOSUM62-based TCRdist between CDR3 peptides within each V-J. Welch's t-statistics and random forest reduced just over 500 V-J features to under 15, which were used in a naive Bayes classifier (R e1071). The public reads were quality trimmed at Q25 with fastp and then assembled into clones with MiXCR by TCRdb, keeping productive beta chains. When rows share a CDR3 protein, they turn into one entry using the most common DNA and genes. These V and J calls originate from TCRdb's pipeline instead of the authors' own analysis. For this sample the table gives some 500,000 distinct CDR3 sequences, of which approximately 25% were detected only once. About 11% of the sample belongs to the ten largest clones.

This clonotype was recorded a few times. Its specific antigen is unknown. Within one base of it there is no much larger clone, and no base qualities were kept. Ophthalmopathy patients had moderately to severely active disease, Clinical Activity Score of at least 3, NOSPECS grade of at least 4, and duration under 3 months. Patients with uncontrolled infections, other autoimmune diseases, pregnancy or lactation were excluded. Diagnoses were established on the basis of clinical symptoms, serum thyroxine and TRAb, thyroid ultrasound, and orbital computed tomography. Ficoll-Paque density gradient centrifugation was used to isolate PBMCs from about 9.4 ml of fresh peripheral blood. Trizol reagent was used to extract total RNA, and RNA quality was then checked on an Agilent 2100 Bioanalyzer. Study-wide conclusions, independent of this receptor: No statistical method was used to set the sample size in advance, and investigators knew the group allocation. In validation, the model predicted progression to ophthalmopathy a median of about 6.5 months before onset, with about 64% sensitivity and 72.22% specificity. In cross-validation, a model built on a 13 V-J signature told ophthalmopathy apart from stable hyperthyroidism with approximately 90% sensitivity and 81% to 82% specificity, and in testing the same model reached 80%/75%. Most expanded thyroid clonotypes (frequency above 0.001) were also detected in blood, suggesting blood repertoires may reflect thyroid immune responses.

The clonotype was recovered from a woman in her 30s with Graves' ophthalmopathy. The source material was blood.

The DNA reads TGTGCTAGTGGTTTGTTCGGGGATACGCAGTATTTT. Its amino acids are CASGLFGDTQYF. Rearrangement joined TRBV12-5 to TRBJ2-3, with the D segment identity uncertain. Its CDR3 holds 12 amino acids, cysteine through phenylalanine. The entry retains the CDR3 DNA only, 36 bases that are in frame from base 1. Taken from the germline V gene, the CDR1 and CDR2 loops are LGHNT and FRNRAP. The germline ends are 6 bases apart after V is trimmed by 2 bases and J by 6 bases.